This T cell receptor (beta chain) was captured by sequencing in a study of cytomegalovirus exposure and HLA in healthy donors. It was with 60 Vbeta and 13 Jbeta primers that the PCR ran. Sequencing was performed with immunoSEQ multiplex PCR; in TCRdb, only in-frame clones are kept and a portion is missing. The repertoire consists of around 180,000 clones, with 81% occurring once and the leading ten covering about 1.8%. Study-wide points: Most subjects had HLA-A and HLA-B alleles reportedly predicted accurately by TCR beta sequences. Overall, about 160 TCR beta chains were annotated as cytomegalovirus-associated. About 87% or about 30% of the time was how often most TCR beta V segments were productive, according to an earlier analysis.

V was clipped by 0 bases and J by 7 bases; unmatched bases: 8. The CDR3 runs to 15 residues. Germline V gives CDR1 MNHEY, CDR2 SVGAGI. With respect to this clone: The target antigen is unknown.

This sequence was found in a man between 18 and 35 years old in good health and CMV-seronegative. The sequenced sample consisted of PBMCs. The genes are TRBV6-5 and TRBJ1-1; TRBD1 matches 7 bases. The CDR3 here is CASSYSGRGLIEAFF. The CDR3 DNA sequence: TGTGCCAGCAGTTACTCGGGTAGGGGGCTTATTGAAGCTTTCTTT.